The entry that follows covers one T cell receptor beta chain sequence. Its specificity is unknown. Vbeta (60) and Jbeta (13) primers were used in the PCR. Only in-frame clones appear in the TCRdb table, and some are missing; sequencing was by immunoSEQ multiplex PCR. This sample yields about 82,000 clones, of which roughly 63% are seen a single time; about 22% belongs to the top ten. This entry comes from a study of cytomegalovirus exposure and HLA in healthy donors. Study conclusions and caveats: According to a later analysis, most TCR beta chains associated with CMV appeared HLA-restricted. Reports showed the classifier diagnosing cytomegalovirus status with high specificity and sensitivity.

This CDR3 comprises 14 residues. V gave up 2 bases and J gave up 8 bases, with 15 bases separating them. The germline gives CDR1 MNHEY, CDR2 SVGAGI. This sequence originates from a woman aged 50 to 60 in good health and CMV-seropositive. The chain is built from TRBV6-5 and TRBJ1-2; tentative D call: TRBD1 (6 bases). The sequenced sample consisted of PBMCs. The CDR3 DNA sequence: TGTGCCAGCAGTTACATCACAGGGAGAGGCGGCTACACCTTC. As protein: CASSYITGRGGYTF.